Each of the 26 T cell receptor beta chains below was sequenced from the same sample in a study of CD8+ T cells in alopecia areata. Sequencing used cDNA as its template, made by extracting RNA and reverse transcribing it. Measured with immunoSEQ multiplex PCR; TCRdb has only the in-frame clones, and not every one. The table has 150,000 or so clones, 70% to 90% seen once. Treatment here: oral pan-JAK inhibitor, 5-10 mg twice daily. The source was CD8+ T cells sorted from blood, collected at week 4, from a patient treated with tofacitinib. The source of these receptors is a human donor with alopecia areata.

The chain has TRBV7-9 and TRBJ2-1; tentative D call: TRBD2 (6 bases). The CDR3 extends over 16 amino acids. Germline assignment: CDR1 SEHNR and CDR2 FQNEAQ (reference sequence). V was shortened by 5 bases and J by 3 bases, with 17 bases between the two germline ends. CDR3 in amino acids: CASSATGLGHYNEQFF. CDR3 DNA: TGTGCCAGCAGCGCGACGGGACTCGGGCACTACAATGAGCAGTTCTTC.

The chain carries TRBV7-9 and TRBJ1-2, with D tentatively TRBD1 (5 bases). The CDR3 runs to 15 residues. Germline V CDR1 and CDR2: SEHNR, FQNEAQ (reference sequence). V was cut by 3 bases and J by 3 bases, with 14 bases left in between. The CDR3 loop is CASSLVAGADYGYTF. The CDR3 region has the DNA TGTGCCAGCAGCTTGGTTGCCGGGGCGGACTATGGCTACACCTTC.

CDR3 sequence reads: CASSSPSGSQETQYF. The CDR3 region has the DNA TGTGCCAGCAGCTCCCCTAGCGGGTCCCAAGAGACCCAGTACTTC. The chain has TRBV7-9 and TRBJ2-5; 8 bases map to TRBD2. Germline CDR1 and CDR2: SEHNR and FQNEAQ (reference sequence). The CDR3 length is 15 residues. Trimming at V came to 4 bases and at J to 1 base, leaving 5 bases not matched to a gene.

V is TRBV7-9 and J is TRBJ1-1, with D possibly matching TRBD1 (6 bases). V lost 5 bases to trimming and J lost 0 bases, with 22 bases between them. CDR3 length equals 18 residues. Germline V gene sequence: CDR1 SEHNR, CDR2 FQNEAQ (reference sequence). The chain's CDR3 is CASSLTGQGFAMNTEAFF. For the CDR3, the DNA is TGTGCCAGCAGCCTGACCGGTCAGGGGTTCGCGATGAACACTGAAGCTTTCTTT.

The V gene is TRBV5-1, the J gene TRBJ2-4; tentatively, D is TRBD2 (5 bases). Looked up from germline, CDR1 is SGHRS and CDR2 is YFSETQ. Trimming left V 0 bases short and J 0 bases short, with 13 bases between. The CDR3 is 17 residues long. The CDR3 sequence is CASSLVGEGSAKNIQYF. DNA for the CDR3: TGCGCCAGCAGCTTGGTCGGGGAAGGGTCAGCCAAAAACATTCAGTACTTC.

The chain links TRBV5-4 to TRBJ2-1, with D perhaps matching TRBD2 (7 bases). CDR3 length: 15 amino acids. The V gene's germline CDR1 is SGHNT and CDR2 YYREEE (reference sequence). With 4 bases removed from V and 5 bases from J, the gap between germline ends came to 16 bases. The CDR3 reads CASSHGGGGHNEQFF. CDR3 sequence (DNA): TGTGCCAGCAGCCATGGGGGGGGCGGCCACAATGAGCAGTTCTTC.

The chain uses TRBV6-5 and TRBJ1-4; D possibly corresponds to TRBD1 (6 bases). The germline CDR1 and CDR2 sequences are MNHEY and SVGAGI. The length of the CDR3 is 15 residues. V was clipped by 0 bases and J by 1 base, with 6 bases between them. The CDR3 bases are TGTGCCAGCAGTTACTCGACAGGAACTAATGAAAAACTGTTTTTT. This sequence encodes CASSYSTGTNEKLFF.

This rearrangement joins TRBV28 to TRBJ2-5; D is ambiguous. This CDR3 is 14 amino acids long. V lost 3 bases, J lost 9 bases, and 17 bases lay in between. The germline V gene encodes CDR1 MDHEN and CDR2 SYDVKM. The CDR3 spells CASSLDTSPRSQYF. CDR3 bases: TGTGCCAGCAGTTTGGATACCTCCCCCAGGTCCCAGTACTTC. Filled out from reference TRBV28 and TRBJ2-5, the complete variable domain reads DVKVTQSSRYLVKRTGEKVFLECVQDMDHENMFWYRQDPGLGLRLIYFSYDVKMKEKGDIPEGYSVSREKKERFSLILESASTNQTSMYLCASSLDTSPRSQYFGPGTRLLVL.

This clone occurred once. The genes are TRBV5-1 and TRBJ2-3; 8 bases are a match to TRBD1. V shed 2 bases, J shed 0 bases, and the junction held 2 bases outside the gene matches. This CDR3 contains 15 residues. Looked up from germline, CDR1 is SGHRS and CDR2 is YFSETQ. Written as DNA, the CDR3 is TGCGCCAGCAGCTTCTGGACAGGGAGCACAGATACGCAGTATTTT. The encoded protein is CASSFWTGSTDTQYF.

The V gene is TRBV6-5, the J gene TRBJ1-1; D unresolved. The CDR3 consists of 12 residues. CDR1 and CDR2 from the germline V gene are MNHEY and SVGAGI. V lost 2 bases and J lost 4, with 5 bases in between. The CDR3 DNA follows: TGTGCCAGCAGTTACGGGAGCACTGAAGCTTTCTTT. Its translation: CASSYGSTEAFF.

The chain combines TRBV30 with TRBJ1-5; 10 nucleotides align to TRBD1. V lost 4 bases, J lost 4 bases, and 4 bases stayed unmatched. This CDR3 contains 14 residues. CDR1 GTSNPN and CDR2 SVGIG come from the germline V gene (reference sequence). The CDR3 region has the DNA TGTGCCTGGACTGAGGGACAGGGGAATCAGCCCCAGCATTTT. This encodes CAWTEGQGNQPQHF. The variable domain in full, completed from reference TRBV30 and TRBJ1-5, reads SQTIHQWPATLVQPVGSPLSLECTVEGTSNPNLYWYRQAAGRGLQLLFYSVGIGQISSEVPQNLSASRPQDRQFILSSKKLLLSDSGFYLCAWTEGQGNQPQHFGDGTRLSIL.

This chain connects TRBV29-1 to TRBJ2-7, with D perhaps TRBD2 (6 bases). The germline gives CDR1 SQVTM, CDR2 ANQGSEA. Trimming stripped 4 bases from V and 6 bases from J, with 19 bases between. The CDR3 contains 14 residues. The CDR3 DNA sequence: TGCAGCGTTGTTACGGGGGAAGCTACTCGCGAGCAGTACTTC. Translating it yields CSVVTGEATREQYF.

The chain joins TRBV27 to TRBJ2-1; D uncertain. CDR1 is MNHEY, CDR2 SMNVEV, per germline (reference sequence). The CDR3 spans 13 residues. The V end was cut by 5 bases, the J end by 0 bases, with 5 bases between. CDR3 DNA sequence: TGTGCCAGCAGTCATAGCTCCTACAATGAGCAGTTCTTC. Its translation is CASSHSSYNEQFF.

CDR3 DNA sequence: TGTGCTAGTGGCAATGGAGCAGATACGCAGTATTTT. Encoded protein: CASGNGADTQYF. This chain uses TRBV12-5 with TRBJ2-3, with D hard to call. The CDR3 covers 12 residues. CDR1 is LGHNT and CDR2 is FRNRAP in the germline V gene. Trimming cost V 6 bases and J 4 bases, with 8 bases left between them.

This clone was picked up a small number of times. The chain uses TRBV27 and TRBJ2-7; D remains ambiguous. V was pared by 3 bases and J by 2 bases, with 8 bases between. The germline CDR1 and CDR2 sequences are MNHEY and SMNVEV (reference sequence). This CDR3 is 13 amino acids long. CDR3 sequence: CASSFQEPYEQYF. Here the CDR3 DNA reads TGTGCCAGCAGTTTCCAGGAACCCTACGAGCAGTACTTC.

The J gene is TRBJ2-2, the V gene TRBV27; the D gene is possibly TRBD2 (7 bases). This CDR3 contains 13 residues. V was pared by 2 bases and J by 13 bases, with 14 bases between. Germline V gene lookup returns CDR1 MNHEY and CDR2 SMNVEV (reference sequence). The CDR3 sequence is CASSLRGAAGLFF. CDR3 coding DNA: TGTGCCAGCAGTTTACGGGGGGCCGCAGGGCTGTTTTTT.

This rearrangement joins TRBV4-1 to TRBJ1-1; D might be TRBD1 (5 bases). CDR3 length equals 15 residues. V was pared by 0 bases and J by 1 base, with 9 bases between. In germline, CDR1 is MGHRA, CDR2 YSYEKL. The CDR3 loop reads CASSQEEGTNTEAFF. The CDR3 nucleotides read TGCGCCAGCAGCCAAGAGGAGGGGACGAACACTGAAGCTTTCTTT.

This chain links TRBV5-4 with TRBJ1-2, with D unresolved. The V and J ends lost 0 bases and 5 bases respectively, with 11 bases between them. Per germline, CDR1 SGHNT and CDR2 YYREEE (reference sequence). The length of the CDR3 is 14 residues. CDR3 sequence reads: CASSLEVAAYGYTF. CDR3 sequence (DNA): TGTGCCAGCAGCTTGGAGGTCGCGGCTTATGGCTACACCTTC.

The CDR3 sequence is CASSRVGRYGYTF. For the CDR3, the DNA is TGTGCCAGCAGCCGAGTGGGGCGGTATGGCTACACCTTC. This chain connects TRBV25-1 to TRBJ1-2; maybe TRBD1 (5 bases). This CDR3 contains 13 residues. V lost 6 bases, J lost 5 bases, and 13 bases lay in between. The germline V gene has CDR1 MGHDK and CDR2 SYGVNS.

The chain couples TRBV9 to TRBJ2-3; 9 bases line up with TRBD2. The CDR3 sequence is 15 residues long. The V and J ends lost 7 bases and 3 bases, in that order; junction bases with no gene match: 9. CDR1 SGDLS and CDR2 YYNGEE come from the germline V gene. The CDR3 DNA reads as TGTGCCAGCGGTGGGGCTAGCGGGGTAACAGATACGCAGTATTTT. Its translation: CASGGASGVTDTQYF. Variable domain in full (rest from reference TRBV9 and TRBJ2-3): DSGVTQTPKHLITATGQRVTLRCSPRSGDLSVYWYQQSLDQGLQFLIQYYNGEERAKGNILERFSAQQFPDLHSELNLSSLELGDSALYFCASGGASGVTDTQYFGPGTRLTVL.

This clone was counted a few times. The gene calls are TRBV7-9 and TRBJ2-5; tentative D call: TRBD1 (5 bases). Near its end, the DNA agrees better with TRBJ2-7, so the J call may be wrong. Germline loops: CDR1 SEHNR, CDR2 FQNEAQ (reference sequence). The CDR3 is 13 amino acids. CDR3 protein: CASSSTESYEQYF. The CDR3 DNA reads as TGTGCCAGCAGCTCGACAGAATCCTACGAGCAGTACTTC.

In DNA, the CDR3 is TGTGCCAGCAGCTTTACAGCGATTCTAAACAATGAGCAGTTCTTC. As protein: CASSFTAILNNEQFF. V is TRBV7-2 and J is TRBJ2-1; D ambiguous. The CDR3 has 15 amino acids. V lost 3 bases and J 5 bases, leaving 14 bases between the germline ends. Germline V gives CDR1 SGHTA, CDR2 FQGNSA.

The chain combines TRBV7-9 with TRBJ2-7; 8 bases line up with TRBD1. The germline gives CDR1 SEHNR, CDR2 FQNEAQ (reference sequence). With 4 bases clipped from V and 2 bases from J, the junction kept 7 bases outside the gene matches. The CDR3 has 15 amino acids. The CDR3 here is CASSSPDRETYEQYF. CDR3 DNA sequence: TGTGCCAGCAGCTCCCCGGACAGGGAGACCTACGAGCAGTACTTC.

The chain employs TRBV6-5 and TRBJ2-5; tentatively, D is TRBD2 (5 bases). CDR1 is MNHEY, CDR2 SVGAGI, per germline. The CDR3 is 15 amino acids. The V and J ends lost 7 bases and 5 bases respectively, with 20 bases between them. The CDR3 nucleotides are TGTGCCAGCATTGTTCTAGCTCCTTCCAGGGAGACCCAGTACTTC. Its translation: CASIVLAPSRETQYF.

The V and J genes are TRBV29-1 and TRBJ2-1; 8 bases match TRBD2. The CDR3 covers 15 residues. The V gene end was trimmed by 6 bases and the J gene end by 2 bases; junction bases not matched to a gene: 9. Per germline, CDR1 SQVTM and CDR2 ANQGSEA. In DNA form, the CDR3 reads TGCAGCGTGCCCGCCCCCGGGGGGGCCTACAATGAGCAGTTCTTC. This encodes CSVPAPGGAYNEQFF.

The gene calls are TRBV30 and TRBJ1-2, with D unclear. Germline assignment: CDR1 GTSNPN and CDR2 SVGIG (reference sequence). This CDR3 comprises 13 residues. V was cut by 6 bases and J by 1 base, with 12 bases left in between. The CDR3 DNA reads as TGTGCCTGTCTTGGGCAGCTTAACTATGGCTACACCTTC. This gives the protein CACLGQLNYGYTF.